This T cell receptor beta chain stems from a study of tumor-infiltrating lymphocytes in primary liver carcinoma. Study-wide background: Patients were both men and women, whose ages ran from 30 to 69 years. Sample yields, roughly 3.65 to 7.13 million productive TCRbeta reads, were similar across the tissue types.

Both RNA and DNA were isolated together from around 20-30 mg of bulk tissue that had not been sorted. Priming with a constant-region primer yielded TCR beta cDNA from roughly 500 ng total RNA. Amplification in three nested multiplex PCR rounds with slightly modified ARM-PCR gave rise to TCR beta libraries. TCRdb called the multiplex PCR reads again in MiXCR, with one record for every CDR3 protein. The sample carries fewer than 80,000 distinct CDR3 sequences, 69% recorded once. Sample: tumor-adjacent normal liver tissue. The TCR originated in a man aged 35 to 55 with primary liver carcinoma and hepatitis B virus infection.

The CDR3 bases are TGTGCCAGCAATCGCCTAGGACTAGCGGGACGCAATGAGCAGTTCTTC. It codes for CASNRLGLAGRNEQFF. The chain recombines TRBV28 with TRBJ2-1; 12 bases line up with TRBD2. Germline lookup yields CDR1 MDHEN and CDR2 SYDVKM. CDR3 length: 16 amino acids. V trimming: 7 bases; J trimming: 6 bases; junction bases outside the gene matches: 10.